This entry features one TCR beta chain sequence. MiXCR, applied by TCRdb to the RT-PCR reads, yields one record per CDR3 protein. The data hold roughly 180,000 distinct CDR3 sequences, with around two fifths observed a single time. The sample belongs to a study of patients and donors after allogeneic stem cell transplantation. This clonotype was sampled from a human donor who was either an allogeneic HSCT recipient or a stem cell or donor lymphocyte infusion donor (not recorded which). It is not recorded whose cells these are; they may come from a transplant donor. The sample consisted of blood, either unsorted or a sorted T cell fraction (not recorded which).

For the CDR3, the DNA is TGTGCCAGCAGCTTAGGGGTCCACTATGGCTACACCTTC. It encodes CASSLGVHYGYTF. J is TRBJ1-2 and V is TRBV7-9, with D uncertain. V gave up 1 base and J gave up 3 bases, with 6 bases separating them. CDR3 length: 13 amino acids. The V gene's germline CDR1 is SEHNR and CDR2 FQNEAQ (reference sequence).